The 26 T cell receptor beta chains below all came from one sample that was sequenced in a study of T cells in Graves' hyperthyroidism and ophthalmopathy. TCR beta CDR3 sequences were amplified from RNA transcripts. During a first-round RT-PCR of the TCR CDR3, the HTBI primer set was used. TCRdb used MiXCR to reprocess the multiplex PCR reads, holding one entry per CDR3 protein. The repertoire holds about 300,000 distinct CDR3 sequences, with roughly a fifth as singletons. The sequenced material came from blood. These receptor sequences come from a man aged 50 to 59 with Graves' ophthalmopathy.

This clonotype was seen a handful of times. For the CDR3, the DNA is TGCGCCAGCAGGAGAACAGTAGGCGAGGTACACGAGCAGTACTTC. This encodes CASRRTVGEVHEQYF. The rearrangement uses TRBV5-1 and TRBJ2-7; D is ambiguous. V lost 5 bases and J lost 5, with 20 bases in between. The V gene's germline CDR1 is SGHRS and CDR2 YFSETQ. This CDR3 has 15 residues.

J is TRBJ1-3 and V is TRBV14; weak D call: TRBD1 (5 bases). The V end lost 0 bases, the J end lost 5 bases, and 17 bases lay between the germline ends. Germline CDR1 and CDR2: SGHDN and FVKESK. The CDR3 is 17 residues long. In DNA, the CDR3 is TGTGCCAGCAGCCAAGATTGGGGGGGGACGCGAAGAAACACCATATATTTT. Amino acid sequence: CASSQDWGGTRRNTIYF.

This rearrangement joins TRBV7-9 to TRBJ2-1; 10 nucleotides line up with TRBD2. The germline V gene encodes CDR1 SEHNR and CDR2 FQNEAQ (reference sequence). J was trimmed by 8 bases and V by 4 bases; bases with no gene match: 5. The CDR3 is made up of 14 amino acids. CDR3 DNA: TGTGCCAGCAGCTATAGCGGGAGGATAGATGAGCAGTTCTTC. Translating it yields CASSYSGRIDEQFF.

The chain has TRBV7-8 and TRBJ2-7; 9 bases are shared with TRBD1. Per the germline V gene, CDR1 is SGHVS and CDR2 is FQNEAQ. V was pared by 7 bases and J by 3 bases, with 7 bases of the junction left unmatched. CDR3 length equals 14 residues. This CDR3 is CASMVSDRGYEQYF. The DNA for the CDR3 is TGTGCCAGCATGGTGTCGGACAGGGGCTACGAGCAGTACTTC. Variable domain in full (rest from reference TRBV7-8 and TRBJ2-7): GAGVSQSPRYKVAKRGQDVALRCDPISGHVSLFWYQQALGQGPEFLTYFQNEAQLDKSGLPSDRFFAERPEGSVSTLKIQRTQQEDSAVYLCASMVSDRGYEQYFGPGTRLTVT.

This clonotype was seen ten or more times. The V and J genes are TRBV6-1 and TRBJ1-5; D unresolved. Trimming shortened V by 5 bases and J by 0 bases, and 8 bases separated the two germline ends. Germline V gene sequence: CDR1 MNHNS, CDR2 SASEGT. There are 14 residues in the CDR3. The CDR3 DNA follows: TGTGCCAGCAGTTGGGAATATAGCAATCAGCCCCAGCATTTT. Translating gives CASSWEYSNQPQHF.

This chain connects TRBV20-1 to TRBJ1-3, with D possibly matching TRBD1 (5 bases). Trimming stripped 2 bases from V and 2 bases from J, with 13 bases between. CDR3 length: 15 residues. CDR1 and CDR2 (germline): DFQATT, SNEGSKA (reference sequence). CDR3 coding DNA: TGCAGTGCTAGACCAAAGAGGGGACCTGGAAACACCATATATTTT. Encoded protein: CSARPKRGPGNTIYF.

The count of this clonotype is one. The genes are TRBV28 and TRBJ2-1, with TRBD1 matching 9 bases. J was trimmed by 9 bases and V by 5 bases; bases with no gene match: 11. The germline gives CDR1 MDHEN, CDR2 SYDVKM. The CDR3 is 15 residues long. CDR3 nucleotides: TGTGCCAGCAGTGGAATCGGACAGGGGACCGGTGAGCAGTTCTTC. This gives the protein CASSGIGQGTGEQFF.

The chain employs TRBV12-3 or TRBV12-4 and TRBJ2-6; D is tentatively TRBD1 or TRBD2 (5 bases each). V lost 5 bases, J lost 4 bases, and 9 bases lay in between. This CDR3 has 14 residues. The CDR3 here is CASSGTPGANVLTF. As DNA, the CDR3 is TGTGCCAGCAGTGGGACCCCCGGGGCCAACGTCCTGACTTTC.

This clonotype appeared many times. This rearrangement joins TRBV7-3 to TRBJ2-7; 7 bases align to TRBD1. CDR1 SGHTA and CDR2 FQGTGA come from the germline V gene. J lost 4 bases, V lost 1 base, and 7 bases had no gene match. This CDR3 contains 15 residues. The CDR3 loop reads CASSLSAGGPYEQYF. CDR3 in DNA: TGTGCCAGCAGCTTAAGTGCAGGGGGACCTTACGAGCAGTACTTC. The complete variable domain, with remaining parts taken from reference TRBV7-3 and TRBJ2-7, reads GAGVSQTPSNKVTEKGKYVELRCDPISGHTALYWYRQSLGQGPEFLIYFQGTGAADDSGLPNDRFFAVRPEGSVSTLKIQRTERGDSAVYLCASSLSAGGPYEQYFGPGTRLTVT.

This chain uses TRBV2 with TRBJ1-2; D unclear. The V gene's germline CDR1 is SNHLY and CDR2 FYNNEI. V was clipped by 7 bases and J by 8 bases, with 14 bases between them. The length of the CDR3 is 12 residues. DNA for the CDR3: TGTGCCAGCAATCGAGTAGAAGGGGGCTACACCTTC. Protein sequence: CASNRVEGGYTF.

This chain links TRBV5-1 with TRBJ2-5, with D perhaps being TRBD1 or TRBD2 (5 bases each). Trimming stripped 3 bases from V and 1 base from J, with 13 bases between. The CDR3 sequence is 15 residues long. Germline V gene sequence: CDR1 SGHRS, CDR2 YFSETQ. CDR3 DNA: TGCGCCAGCAGCTCGAGGTGGGGGATCCAAGAGACCCAGTACTTC. It translates to CASSSRWGIQETQYF.

This clonotype was observed many times. V gene TRBV7-2 combines with J gene TRBJ2-3, with unresolved D. In germline, CDR1 is SGHTA, CDR2 FQGNSA. Trimming shortened V by 3 bases and J by 4 bases, and 8 bases separated the two germline ends. The CDR3 loop spans 13 amino acids. CDR3 nucleotide sequence: TGTGCCAGCAGCTTGCGCAGCCCAGATACGCAGTATTTT. This codes for CASSLRSPDTQYF.

This clonotype was observed at least ten times. The chain carries TRBV6-1 and TRBJ1-2; no definite D call. CDR1 is MNHNS and CDR2 is SASEGT in the germline V gene. The CDR3 extends over 12 amino acids. Trimming took off 4 bases at V and 7 bases at J, with 10 bases between the two ends. CDR3 sequence: CASSAGAGGYTF. In DNA, the CDR3 is TGTGCCAGCAGTGCAGGAGCGGGTGGCTACACCTTC.

Regarding this clonotype: A much larger clone lies a single base off, so this may be a read error. The gene calls are TRBV5-5 and TRBJ2-1, with 10 bases aligning to TRBD1. The CDR3 sequence is 16 residues long. CDR1 SGHKS and CDR2 YYEKEE come from the germline V gene (reference sequence). Trimming removed 4 bases from V and 7 bases from J; junction bases left unmatched: 11. CDR3 nucleotide sequence: TGTGCCAGCAGCCCCATTGACAGGGGGCTCTTGAATGAGCAGTTCTTC. This codes for CASSPIDRGLLNEQFF.

The chain links TRBV6-1 to TRBJ1-1; D may be TRBD1 (6 bases). V lost 7 bases, J lost 2 bases, and 14 bases lay in between. Germline lookup yields CDR1 MNHNS and CDR2 SASEGT. This CDR3 region has 14 residues. The CDR3 bases are TGTGCCAGCATGACAGGACGAACCAACACTGAAGCTTTCTTT. It is translated as CASMTGRTNTEAFF.

The V call is TRBV4-2, the J call TRBJ1-3; D call uncertain. The CDR3 has 16 amino acids. Germline loops: CDR1 LGHNA, CDR2 YNFKEQ. Trimming pared 1 base from V and 0 bases from J, leaving 10 bases between. The CDR3 here is CASSQVDGSSGNTIYF. CDR3 nucleotide sequence: TGTGCCAGCAGCCAAGTGGACGGGAGCTCTGGAAACACCATATATTTT.

There are many counts of this clonotype. The chain employs TRBV6-5 and TRBJ2-2; either TRBD1 or TRBD2 may fit D (5 bases each). The V gene's germline CDR1 is MNHEY and CDR2 SVGAGI. The CDR3 consists of 15 residues. V was trimmed by 2 bases and J by 5 bases, leaving 12 bases between them. The CDR3 DNA follows: TGTGCCAGCAGTTACCATGGGACCTATACCGGGGAGCTGTTTTTT. Translation gives CASSYHGTYTGELFF.

This clonotype was picked up a small number of times. The chain links TRBV27 to TRBJ2-3, with a possible D match to TRBD2 (5 bases). Germline V lookup: CDR1 MNHEY, CDR2 SMNVEV (reference sequence). V lost 5 bases, J lost 6 bases, and 18 bases lay in between. This CDR3 has 15 residues. CDR3 nucleotides: TGTGCCAGCAGTCCGAAACCGAACGGGATGGATACGCAGTATTTT. This encodes CASSPKPNGMDTQYF.

CDR3 bases: TGTGCCAGCAGCAGGACTAGCGGGAGATTCACAGATACGCAGTATTTT. Residues: CASSRTSGRFTDTQYF. V gene TRBV7-3 combines with J gene TRBJ2-3; 13 bases agree with TRBD2. Germline trimming cut 5 bases from V and 2 bases from J; bases unmatched to any gene: 4. The CDR3 is 16 amino acids. Germline CDR1 SGHTA, CDR2 FQGTGA.

This clonotype occurred many times. The chain couples TRBV7-9 to TRBJ2-3; a weak D match, TRBD2 (5 bases). The CDR3 extends over 16 amino acids. Germline V gene sequence: CDR1 SEHNR, CDR2 FQNEAQ (reference sequence). The V and J ends lost 1 base and 2 bases respectively, with 13 bases between them. CDR3 sequence: CASSLVVSGFTDTQYF. Here the CDR3 DNA reads TGTGCCAGCAGCTTAGTGGTCAGCGGATTCACAGATACGCAGTATTTT.

As regards this clonotype: Just one base apart from a much larger clone, this may be a read error. The V gene is TRBV7-8, the J gene TRBJ2-7; 10 nucleotides match TRBD1. There are 16 residues in the CDR3. The V gene end was trimmed by 4 bases and the J gene end by 5 bases; junction bases not matched to a gene: 11. From germline, CDR1 is SGHVS and CDR2 FQNEAQ. The CDR3 spells CASSSAGGTGVHEQYF. In DNA, the CDR3 is TGTGCCAGCAGCTCAGCGGGCGGGACAGGGGTCCACGAGCAGTACTTC.

This chain joins TRBV7-3 and TRBJ1-1; D is ambiguous. From germline, CDR1 is SGHTA and CDR2 FQGTGA. This CDR3 contains 14 residues. Trimming removed 5 bases from V and 4 bases from J, with 14 bases in between. As DNA, the CDR3 is TGTGCCAGCAGCCAAGAAAAAATCGGCACTGAAGCTTTCTTT. It encodes CASSQEKIGTEAFF.

The chain has TRBV6-1 and TRBJ2-7; 8 bases are shared with TRBD1. V was clipped by 6 bases and J by 5 bases; unmatched bases: 9. The CDR3 length is 14 residues. Germline V gene sequence: CDR1 MNHNS, CDR2 SASEGT. CDR3 in DNA: TGTGCCAGCAGGTACAGGGGGTCGAAGAACGAGCAGTACTTC. The encoded protein is CASRYRGSKNEQYF.

The chain joins TRBV28 to TRBJ1-2; D possibly corresponds to TRBD1 (6 bases). V was cut by 3 bases and J by 4 bases, with 27 bases left in between. Germline loops: CDR1 MDHEN, CDR2 SYDVKM. The CDR3 is made up of 19 amino acids. The CDR3 coding sequence is TGTGCCAGCAGTTTGTCCCCTCGGGGGGCGCGCTCATCCAGCTATGGCTACACCTTC. As protein: CASSLSPRGARSSSYGYTF.

This clonotype showed up many times. V and J are TRBV28 and TRBJ2-7; TRBD1 aligns across 8 bases. Per germline, CDR1 MDHEN and CDR2 SYDVKM. The CDR3 extends over 12 amino acids. V lost 6 bases and J lost 6; bases outside the gene matches: 4. CDR3 DNA sequence: TGTGCCAGCAGGCAGGGGGCTTTCGAGCAGTACTTC. Its protein is CASRQGAFEQYF.

This clonotype was picked up many times. The V gene is TRBV7-3, the J gene TRBJ2-2; 8 positions agree with TRBD2. There are 17 residues in the CDR3. Trimming took 4 bases from V and 0 from J; bases not matched to a gene: 7. Germline-derived CDR1 and CDR2 are SGHTA and FQGTGA. CDR3 nucleotides: TGTGCCAGCAGCTGGGGGTTAGCGGGATCGAACACCGGGGAGCTGTTTTTT. It codes for CASSWGLAGSNTGELFF.